This section outlines one T cell receptor beta chain sequence together with its context. There is no known antigen for this receptor. The record has no base qualities; no much larger clone is one base away. The library was produced with PCR. The sequencer was an Illumina HiSeq 2500. TCR libraries were prepared with molecular barcoding, using unique molecular identifiers to normalize TCRbeta repertoire quantification. TCRdb took the public reads, trimmed them with fastp at Q25, ran MiXCR for clone calling and kept in-frame beta chains. One record per CDR3 amino acid sequence lists the most common genes and DNA. This sample is represented by 400,000 to 550,000 distinct CDR3 sequences; roughly 10% of them were singletons. The ten biggest clones cover 2% of the sample. CDR1 ENHRY and CDR2 SYGVKD are derived from the germline V gene. The CDR3 starts with the cysteine, ends with the phenylalanine, and has 14 residues. Only the CDR3 portion is preserved as DNA: 42 bases, with reading frame beginning at the first base. V gives up 1 base and J gives up 2 bases, and the segment between their germline ends measures 9 bases.

This sample is part of a study of T-cell reconstitution after alpha-beta-depleted transplantation in children (dated by TCRdb to 2016 to 2017). In terms of the full investigation: The study quantitatively tracked T-cell immune reconstitution after TCRalphabeta/CD19-depleted allogeneic hematopoietic cell transplantation in children using TCR repertoire profiling.

Study-wide conclusions, independent of this receptor: In some patients, the high TCRbeta diversity seen at day 60 was put down to recipient T cells and intrathymic progenitors that had survived conditioning. The apparently early alphabetaT-cell count recovery about two months after transplant was reportedly dependent on only several hundred rapidly expanded clones derived from non-depleted graft cells. Over the following months the frequencies of hyperexpanded clones went down, and after one year T-cell counts and TCRbeta diversity were mostly credited to newly produced T cells.

The sample's treatment or condition label, in plain terms: allogeneic hematopoietic cell transplantation with graft depleted of TCRalphabeta T cells and CD19 B cells. TCRalphabeta/CD19-depleted allogeneic hematopoietic cell grafts were given to the transplant recipients, all of whom were children. The origin of this receptor is a child under 10 years old with inherited bone marrow failure, due to receive a stem cell transplant. The sequencing here drew on PBMCs, taken before TCRalphabeta/CD19-depleted stem cell transplant. The V gene is TRBV10-3 and the J gene is TRBJ2-7, and possibly TRBD1, on 5 matching bases. CDR3 reads: CAISELRTPYEQYF. The DNA sequence is given as TGTGCCATCAGTGAGTTGAGGACACCCTACGAGCAGTACTTC.